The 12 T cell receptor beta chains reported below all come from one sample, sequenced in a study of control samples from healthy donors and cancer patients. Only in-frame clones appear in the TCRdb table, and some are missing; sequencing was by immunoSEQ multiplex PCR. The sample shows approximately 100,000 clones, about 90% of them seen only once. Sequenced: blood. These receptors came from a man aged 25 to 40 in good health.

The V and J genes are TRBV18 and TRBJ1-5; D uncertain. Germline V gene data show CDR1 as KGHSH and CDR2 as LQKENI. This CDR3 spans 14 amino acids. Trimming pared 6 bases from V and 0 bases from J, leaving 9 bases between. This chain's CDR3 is CASSLANSNQPQHF. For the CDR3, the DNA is TGTGCCAGCTCGCTTGCGAATAGCAATCAGCCCCAGCATTTT. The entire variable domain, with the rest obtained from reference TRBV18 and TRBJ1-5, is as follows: NAGVMQNPRHLVRRRGQEARLRCSPMKGHSHVYWYRQLPEEGLKFMVYLQKENIIDESGMPKERFSAEFPKEGPSILRIQQVVRGDSAAYFCASSLANSNQPQHFGDGTRLSIL.

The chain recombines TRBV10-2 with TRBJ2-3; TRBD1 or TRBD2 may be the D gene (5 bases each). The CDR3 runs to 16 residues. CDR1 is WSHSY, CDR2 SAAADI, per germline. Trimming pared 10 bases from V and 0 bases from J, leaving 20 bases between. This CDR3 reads CATLGAQTLSTDTQYF. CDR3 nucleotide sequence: TGCGCCACCCTCGGGGCTCAGACTCTGAGCACAGATACGCAGTATTTT.

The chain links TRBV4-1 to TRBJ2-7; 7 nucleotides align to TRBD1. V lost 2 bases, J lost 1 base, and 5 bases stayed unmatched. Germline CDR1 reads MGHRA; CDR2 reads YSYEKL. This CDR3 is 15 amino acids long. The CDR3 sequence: CASSQSWGQSYEQYF. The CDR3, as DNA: TGCGCCAGCAGCCAAAGCTGGGGACAGTCCTACGAGCAGTACTTC.

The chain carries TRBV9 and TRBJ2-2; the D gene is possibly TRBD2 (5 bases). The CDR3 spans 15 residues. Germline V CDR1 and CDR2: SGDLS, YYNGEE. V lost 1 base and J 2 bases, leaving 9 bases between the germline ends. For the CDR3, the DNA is TGTGCCAGCAGCGTAAACGGGGTTAACACCGGGGAGCTGTTTTTT. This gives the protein CASSVNGVNTGELFF.

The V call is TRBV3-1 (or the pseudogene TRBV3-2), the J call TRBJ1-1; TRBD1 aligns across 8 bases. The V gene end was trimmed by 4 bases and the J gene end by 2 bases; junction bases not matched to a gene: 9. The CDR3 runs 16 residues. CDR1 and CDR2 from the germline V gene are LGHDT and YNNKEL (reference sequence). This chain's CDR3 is CASSPDRAGRNTEAFF. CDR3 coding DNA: TGTGCCAGCAGCCCGGACAGGGCGGGTCGTAACACTGAAGCTTTCTTT.

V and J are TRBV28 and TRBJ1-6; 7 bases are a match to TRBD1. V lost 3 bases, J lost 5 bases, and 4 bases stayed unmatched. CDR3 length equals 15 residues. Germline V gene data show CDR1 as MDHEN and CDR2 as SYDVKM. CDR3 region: CASSFPDRDNSPLHF. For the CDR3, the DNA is TGTGCCAGCAGTTTCCCAGACAGGGATAATTCACCCCTCCACTTT. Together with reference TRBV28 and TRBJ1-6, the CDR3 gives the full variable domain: DVKVTQSSRYLVKRTGEKVFLECVQDMDHENMFWYRQDPGLGLRLIYFSYDVKMKEKGDIPEGYSVSREKKERFSLILESASTNQTSMYLCASSFPDRDNSPLHFGNGTRLTVT.

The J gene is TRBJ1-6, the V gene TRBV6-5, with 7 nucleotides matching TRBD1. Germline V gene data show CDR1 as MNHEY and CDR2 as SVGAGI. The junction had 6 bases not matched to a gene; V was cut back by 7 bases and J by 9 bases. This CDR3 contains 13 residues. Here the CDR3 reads CASIPTGTSPLHF. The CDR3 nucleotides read TGTGCCAGCATCCCGACAGGGACTTCACCCCTCCACTTT.

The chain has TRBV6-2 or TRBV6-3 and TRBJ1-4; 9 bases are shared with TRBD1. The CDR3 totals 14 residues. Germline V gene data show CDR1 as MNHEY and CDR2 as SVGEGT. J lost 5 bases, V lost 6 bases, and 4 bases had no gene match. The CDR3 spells CASSPGTGNEKLFF. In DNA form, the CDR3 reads TGTGCCAGCAGCCCCGGGACAGGGAATGAAAAACTGTTTTTT.

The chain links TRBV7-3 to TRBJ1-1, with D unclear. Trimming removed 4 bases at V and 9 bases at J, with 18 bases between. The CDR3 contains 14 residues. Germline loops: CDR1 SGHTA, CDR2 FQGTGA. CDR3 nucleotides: TGTGCCAGCAGCTCCTGGGGTCAAGCGGTGCAAGCTTTCTTT. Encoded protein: CASSSWGQAVQAFF.

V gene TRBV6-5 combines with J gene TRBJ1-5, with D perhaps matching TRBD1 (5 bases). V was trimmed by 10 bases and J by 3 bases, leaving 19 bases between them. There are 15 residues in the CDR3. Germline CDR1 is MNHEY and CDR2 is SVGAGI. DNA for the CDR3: TGTGCCATCATGGGGGACGACCCGTTCAATCAGCCCCAGCATTTT. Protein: CAIMGDDPFNQPQHF.

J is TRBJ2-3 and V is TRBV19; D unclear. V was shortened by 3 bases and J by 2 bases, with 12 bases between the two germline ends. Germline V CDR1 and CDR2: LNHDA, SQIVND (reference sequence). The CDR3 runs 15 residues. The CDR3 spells CASSIFREPTDTQYF. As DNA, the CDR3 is TGTGCCAGTAGTATTTTTAGAGAACCCACAGATACGCAGTATTTT.

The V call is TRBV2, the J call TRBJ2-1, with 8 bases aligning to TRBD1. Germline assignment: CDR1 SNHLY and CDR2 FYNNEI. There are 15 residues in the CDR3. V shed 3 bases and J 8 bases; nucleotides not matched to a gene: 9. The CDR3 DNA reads TGTGCCAGCAGTGATAGGACAGGGTTTCTCGATGAGCAGTTCTTC. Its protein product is CASSDRTGFLDEQFF.